Listed here are 8 T cell receptor beta chains from one sample, sequenced in a study of T cell changes during pregnancy in multiple sclerosis. Clones were read by immunoSEQ multiplex PCR, and TCRdb kept only the in-frame ones, dropping some. Altogether around 38,000 clones are present, 91% being singletons, with the ten largest covering roughly 6.1%. The material was CD8+ T cells from peripheral blood mononuclear cells, obtained in the second trimester of pregnancy. Source of these receptors: a female donor with multiple sclerosis, enrolled in a pregnancy study.

The rearrangement uses TRBV7-9 and TRBJ2-7; 13 bases align to TRBD2. The CDR3 runs to 15 residues. Losses at the gene ends were 5 bases for V and 6 bases for J; bases not matched to a gene: 7. CDR1 is SEHNR, CDR2 FQNEAQ, per germline (reference sequence). CDR3 sequence (DNA): TGTGCCAGCAGCCAAGGACTAGCGGGAGAGGGCGAGCAGTACTTC. Translated, it gives CASSQGLAGEGEQYF.

This chain uses TRBV7-6 with TRBJ2-5; TRBD1 is a possible D gene (6 bases). Trimming removed 0 bases at V and 4 bases at J, with 12 bases between. This CDR3 region has 15 residues. From germline, CDR1 is SGHVS and CDR2 FNYEAQ. The CDR3 protein is CASSLADSRVETQYF. DNA for the CDR3: TGTGCCAGCAGCTTAGCGGACAGTCGGGTAGAGACCCAGTACTTC.

The chain links TRBV7-3 to TRBJ2-2; 9 nucleotides line up with TRBD1. Trimming took 9 bases from V and 7 from J; bases not matched to a gene: 12. The CDR3 covers 15 residues. The germline CDR1 and CDR2 sequences are SGHTA and FQGTGA. This CDR3 is CASTSPGQGSGELFF. For the CDR3, the DNA is TGTGCCAGTACTTCACCGGGACAGGGTAGCGGGGAGCTGTTTTTT.

The chain has TRBV30 and TRBJ2-1, with TRBD1 as a possible D gene (5 bases). This CDR3 is 15 amino acids long. The germline V gene has CDR1 GTSNPN and CDR2 SVGIG (reference sequence). The V end lost 5 bases, the J end lost 7 bases, and 21 bases lay between the germline ends. DNA of the CDR3: TGTGCCTGGGGACGCGTGACAGCTGGGATTAATGAGCAGTTCTTC. It yields the protein CAWGRVTAGINEQFF. The full variable domain, its missing parts supplied by reference TRBV30 and TRBJ2-1, is SQTIHQWPATLVQPVGSPLSLECTVEGTSNPNLYWYRQAAGRGLQLLFYSVGIGQISSEVPQNLSASRPQDRQFILSSKKLLLSDSGFYLCAWGRVTAGINEQFFGPGTRLTVL.

The CDR3, as DNA: TGCGCCAGCAGCCAAATCCCTCTCGGGGGGGCCCTCACCGGGGAGCTGTTTTTT. Its protein is CASSQIPLGGALTGELFF. The chain links TRBV4-1 to TRBJ2-2, with 8 bases fitting TRBD2. Germline CDR1 and CDR2: MGHRA and YSYEKL. The junction had 12 bases not matched to a gene; V was cut back by 2 bases and J by 4 bases. This CDR3 spans 18 amino acids.

The gene calls are TRBV5-8 and TRBJ1-1; possible D gene TRBD1, 5 bases. This CDR3 is 15 amino acids long. The ends were cut back, 2 bases at V and 2 bases at J, with 13 bases in the middle. Per germline, CDR1 SGHTS and CDR2 YDEGEE. CDR3 protein: CASSFREAYNTEAFF. The CDR3 DNA reads as TGTGCCAGCAGCTTCAGGGAAGCATACAACACTGAAGCTTTCTTT.

V is TRBV6-1 and J is TRBJ2-1, with D possibly being TRBD2 (5 bases). CDR3 size: 14 residues. Germline CDR1 and CDR2: MNHNS and SASEGT. Trimming cost V 6 bases and J 4 bases, with 13 bases left between them. CDR3 loop: CASRITGSYNEQFF. CDR3 bases: TGTGCCAGCAGAATAACGGGATCTTACAATGAGCAGTTCTTC.

The chain recombines TRBV6-5 with TRBJ2-1; TRBD2 matches at 8 bases. Germline CDR1 reads MNHEY; CDR2 reads SVGAGI. This CDR3 spans 14 amino acids. The V gene end was trimmed by 0 bases and the J gene end by 7 bases; junction bases not matched to a gene: 2. CDR3 sequence reads: CASSYSGTSNEQFF. The CDR3 nucleotides are TGTGCCAGCAGTTACTCCGGGACTAGTAATGAGCAGTTCTTC.